This passage covers 4 T cell receptor beta chains from one sample sequenced in a study of T cells in Graves' hyperthyroidism and ophthalmopathy. TCR beta CDR3 region amplification was performed from RNA transcripts. With the HTBI primer set, the TCR CDR3 went through a first round of RT-PCR. Using its own MiXCR run on the multiplex PCR reads, TCRdb lists one record per CDR3 protein. The table records almost 350,000 distinct CDR3 sequences, less than 20% of them present only once. Sequenced input: blood. Receptor source: a woman between 40 and 50 years old with Graves' ophthalmopathy.

V and J are TRBV4-1 and TRBJ1-5, with a possible D match to TRBD1 (6 bases). CDR3 length: 16 amino acids. V lost 6 bases, J lost 6 bases, and 21 bases lay in between. CDR1 is MGHRA and CDR2 is YSYEKL in the germline V gene. The CDR3 DNA reads TGCGCCAGCAGTCTTGGTTCGGGGGCACCCGGTCAGCCCCAGCATTTT. It specifies CASSLGSGAPGQPQHF.

This clonotype occurred many times. This rearrangement joins TRBV29-1 to TRBJ1-6; TRBD1 might be the D (5 bases). CDR3 length: 15 residues. Germline assignment: CDR1 SQVTM and CDR2 ANQGSEA. Trimming cost V 0 bases and J 9 bases, with 15 bases left between them. The CDR3 protein is CSVEDGQGTSSPLHF. As DNA, the CDR3 is TGCAGCGTTGAAGACGGGCAGGGCACAAGTTCACCCCTCCACTTT.

The table lists this clonotype with many counts. This rearrangement joins TRBV11-1 to TRBJ1-1; no reliable D call. Germline V gene lookup returns CDR1 SGHAT and CDR2 FQDESV (reference sequence). This CDR3 comprises 18 residues. V lost 4 bases and J lost 1, with 22 bases in between. The CDR3 DNA reads as TGTGCCAGCAGCTCCTTGACGTGGACCGCAGTATCGAACACTGAAGCTTTCTTT. This gives the protein CASSSLTWTAVSNTEAFF.

This clonotype was seen ten or more times. V usage is TRBV5-4 and J usage is TRBJ1-5; tentative D call: TRBD1 (6 bases). Germline lookup yields CDR1 SGHNT and CDR2 YYREEE (reference sequence). The V end lost 4 bases, the J end lost 1 base, and 9 bases lay between the germline ends. The CDR3 is made up of 14 amino acids. CDR3 loop: CASSRGGSNQPQHF. In DNA form, the CDR3 reads TGTGCCAGCAGCAGAGGGGGGAGCAATCAGCCCCAGCATTTT.